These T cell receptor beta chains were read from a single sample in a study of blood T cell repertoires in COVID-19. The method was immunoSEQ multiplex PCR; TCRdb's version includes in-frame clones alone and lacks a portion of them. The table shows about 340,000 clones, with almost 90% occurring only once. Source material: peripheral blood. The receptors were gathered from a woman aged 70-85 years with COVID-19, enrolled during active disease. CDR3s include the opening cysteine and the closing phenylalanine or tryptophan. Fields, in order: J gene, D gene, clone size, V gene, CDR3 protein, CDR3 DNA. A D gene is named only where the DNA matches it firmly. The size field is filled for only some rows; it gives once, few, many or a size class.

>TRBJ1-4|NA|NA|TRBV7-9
CASSSRDATNEKLFF
TGTGCCAGCAGCTCCCGAGATGCAACTAATGAAAAACTGTTTTTT
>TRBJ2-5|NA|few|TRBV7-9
CASRQGSQTQYF
TGTGCCAGCAGGCAGGGGTCCCAGACCCAGTACTTC
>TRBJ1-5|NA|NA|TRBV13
CASSSINQPQHF
TGTGCCAGCAGCTCAATCAATCAGCCCCAGCATTTT
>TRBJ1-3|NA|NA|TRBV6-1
CASSESRGRNTIYF
TGTGCCAGCAGTGAATCAAGGGGAAGAAACACCATATATTTT
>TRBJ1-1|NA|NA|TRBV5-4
CASSFRGGMNTEAFF
TGTGCCAGCAGCTTCCGGGGGGGGATGAACACTGAAGCTTTCTTT
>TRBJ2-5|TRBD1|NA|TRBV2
CASRDRVETQYF
TGTGCCAGCAGGGACAGGGTGGAGACCCAGTACTTC
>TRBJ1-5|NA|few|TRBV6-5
CASSSGEGGNQPQHF
TGTGCCAGCAGTTCAGGGGAAGGTGGCAATCAGCCCCAGCATTTT
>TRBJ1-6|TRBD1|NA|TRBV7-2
CASSLIGTGLAYNSPLHF
TGTGCCAGCAGCTTAATAGGGACAGGACTAGCCTATAATTCACCCCTCCACTTT
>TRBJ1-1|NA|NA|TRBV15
CATSRQGSGEAFF
TGTGCCACCAGCAGACAGGGTAGCGGTGAAGCTTTCTTT
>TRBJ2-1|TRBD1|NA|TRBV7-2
CASSLIGTGFAYNEQFF
TGTGCCAGCAGCTTAATCGGGACAGGGTTCGCCTACAATGAGCAGTTCTTC
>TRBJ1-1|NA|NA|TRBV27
CASSLSVGTEAFF
TGTGCCAGCAGTTTATCGGTCGGCACTGAAGCTTTCTTT
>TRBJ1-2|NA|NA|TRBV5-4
CASSSTGGYGYTF
TGTGCCAGCAGCTCGACAGGAGGCTATGGCTACACCTTC
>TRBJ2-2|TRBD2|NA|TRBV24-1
CATSDLGGGPNTGELFF
TGTGCCACCAGTGACCTTGGGGGGGGTCCCAACACCGGGGAGCTGTTTTTT